One sample yielded the 15 T cell receptor beta chains listed below, sequenced in a study of identical twins. Each CDR3 protein gets one entry after TCRdb re-called the 5' RACE reads with MiXCR. The sample has around 490,000 distinct CDR3 sequences, around 15% seen once. This sample was also put to use in a study of yellow fever vaccine responses in identical twins.

The sequenced sample was CD4+ T cells sorted from blood. These receptors came from a young woman in good health.

This clonotype came up a few times. In DNA form, the CDR3 reads TGTGCCAGTCACTACTCAGGGGGCGTCACCGGGGAGCTGTTTTTT. Its protein product is CASHYSGGVTGELFF. The V gene is TRBV6-5, the J gene TRBJ2-2; 8 bases are shared with TRBD1. CDR3 length: 15 residues. Trimming at V came to 9 bases and at J to 4 bases, leaving 10 bases not matched to a gene. Germline V gene data show CDR1 as MNHEY and CDR2 as SVGAGI.

This chain uses TRBV12-3 or TRBV12-4 with TRBJ1-2; D ambiguous. V was clipped by 6 bases and J by 2 bases, with 4 bases between them. This CDR3 region has 11 residues. For the CDR3, the DNA is TGTGCCAGCAGGGACAACTATGGCTACACCTTC. This codes for CASRDNYGYTF.

In its sample, this clonotype was seen many times. V and J are TRBV12-3 or TRBV12-4 and TRBJ1-1; perhaps TRBD1 as D (5 bases). Trimming shortened V by 6 bases and J by 1 base, and 9 bases separated the two germline ends. The length of the CDR3 is 13 residues. CDR3 in DNA: TGTGCCAGCAGCCCAGGGTGGAACACTGAAGCTTTCTTT. Its protein is CASSPGWNTEAFF.

This clonotype was seen only a few times. This chain joins TRBV7-7 and TRBJ2-5; D is ambiguous. Trimming cost V 2 bases and J 5 bases, with 9 bases left between them. This CDR3 comprises 13 residues. Germline CDR1 and CDR2: SSHAT and FNYEAQ (reference sequence). CDR3: CASSLRVGETQYF. In DNA form, the CDR3 reads TGTGCCAGCAGCTTAAGGGTCGGGGAGACCCAGTACTTC.

This clonotype was counted only a few times. The genes are TRBV12-3 or TRBV12-4 and TRBJ2-2; D uncertain. Between the trimmed V and J ends, which lost 3 bases and 4 bases, there was a span of 9 bases. The CDR3 sequence is 14 residues long. CDR3 sequence reads: CASSFATSTGELFF. For the CDR3, the DNA is TGTGCCAGCAGTTTTGCGACAAGCACCGGGGAGCTGTTTTTT.

This clonotype was found a few times. The CDR3 spells CSARRLADTWGKSDEQFF. The CDR3 DNA reads as TGCAGTGCTAGACGACTAGCGGACACCTGGGGCAAAAGCGATGAGCAGTTCTTC. The chain employs TRBV20-1 and TRBJ2-1; 9 bases are a match to TRBD2. V trimming: 2 bases; J trimming: 8 bases; junction bases outside the gene matches: 19. Germline CDR1 reads DFQATT; CDR2 reads SNEGSKA (reference sequence). The CDR3 has 18 amino acids.

J is TRBJ2-2 and V is TRBV12-3 or TRBV12-4; D remains ambiguous. CDR3 length equals 11 residues. Deletions cut 6 bases from V and 5 bases from J, with 4 bases between. The CDR3: CASRPTGELFF. The CDR3, as DNA: TGTGCCAGCAGGCCGACCGGGGAGCTGTTTTTT.

The chain is built from TRBV20-1 and TRBJ2-3; 12 bases match TRBD2. The CDR3 has 15 amino acids. Per germline, CDR1 DFQATT and CDR2 SNEGSKA (reference sequence). V lost 2 bases and J lost 6; bases outside the gene matches: 6. CDR3 protein: CSARLAGGPADTQYF. CDR3 nucleotide sequence: TGCAGTGCTAGACTAGCGGGGGGGCCGGCGGATACGCAGTATTTT.

This clonotype was counted only a few times. The rearrangement links TRBV3-1 to TRBJ2-7; D gene unclear. With 3 bases removed from V and 6 bases from J, the gap between germline ends came to 9 bases. Germline V gene lookup returns CDR1 LGHDT and CDR2 YNNKEL (reference sequence). This CDR3 comprises 12 residues. CDR3 coding DNA: TGTGCCAGCAGCCAGGCTCCGGGCGAGCAGTACGTC. Amino acids: CASSQAPGEQYV.

The V gene is TRBV6-5, the J gene TRBJ2-7, with 7 bases fitting TRBD1. Germline V CDR1 and CDR2: MNHEY, SVGAGI. This CDR3 contains 12 residues. Unmatched junction bases numbered 3, after V lost 4 bases and J lost 6 bases. The CDR3 DNA follows: TGTGCCAGCAGTTCCACAGGGGCCGAGCAGTACTTC. This gives the protein CASSSTGAEQYF.

On this clonotype: This may be a read error: a much more frequent sequence differs by one nucleotide. The chain carries TRBV7-9 and TRBJ2-1; 7 nucleotides align to TRBD2. With V trimmed by 0 bases and J by 5 bases, 4 bases remained unmatched. This CDR3 comprises 15 residues. From germline, CDR1 is SEHNR and CDR2 FQNEAQ (reference sequence). The CDR3 is CASSLAGGPDNEQFF. CDR3 coding DNA: TGTGCCAGCAGCTTAGCGGGAGGGCCTGACAATGAGCAGTTCTTC.

This clonotype was counted between two and nine times. The rearrangement joins TRBV20-1 to TRBJ2-1; D not certain. Germline V lookup: CDR1 DFQATT, CDR2 SNEGSKA (reference sequence). With 4 bases removed from V and 7 bases from J, the gap between germline ends came to 5 bases. CDR3 length: 10 amino acids. CDR3 nucleotides: TGCAGTGCTACGCTTAATGAGCAGTTCTTC. It yields the protein CSATLNEQFF.

This clonotype has more than one count but fewer than ten. J is TRBJ2-3 and V is TRBV28; no definite D call. CDR3 length: 14 amino acids. V lost 6 bases and J lost 3, with 13 bases in between. Germline-derived CDR1 and CDR2 are MDHEN and SYDVKM. CDR3 in DNA: TGTGCCAGCAGCTTCGATAGGCCGACAGATACGCAGTATTTT. It codes for CASSFDRPTDTQYF.

This clonotype was observed once. The chain has TRBV7-3 and TRBJ2-1, with D possibly TRBD2 on 5 matching bases. The CDR3 contains 15 residues. Between the trimmed V and J ends, which lost 2 bases and 3 bases, there was a span of 11 bases. Germline-derived CDR1 and CDR2 are SGHTA and FQGTGA. The chain's CDR3 is CASSLQAAIYNEQFF. CDR3 DNA: TGTGCCAGCAGCTTACAAGCGGCGATCTACAATGAGCAGTTCTTC.

The genes are TRBV12-3 or TRBV12-4 and TRBJ2-1; D is perhaps TRBD1 or TRBD2 (5 bases each). V was cut by 5 bases and J by 8 bases, with 25 bases left in between. The CDR3 is made up of 17 amino acids. CDR3 sequence: CASSTGTGRERTYEQFF. For the CDR3, the DNA is TGTGCCAGCAGTACCGGCACGGGACGAGAGCGTACCTATGAGCAGTTCTTC.